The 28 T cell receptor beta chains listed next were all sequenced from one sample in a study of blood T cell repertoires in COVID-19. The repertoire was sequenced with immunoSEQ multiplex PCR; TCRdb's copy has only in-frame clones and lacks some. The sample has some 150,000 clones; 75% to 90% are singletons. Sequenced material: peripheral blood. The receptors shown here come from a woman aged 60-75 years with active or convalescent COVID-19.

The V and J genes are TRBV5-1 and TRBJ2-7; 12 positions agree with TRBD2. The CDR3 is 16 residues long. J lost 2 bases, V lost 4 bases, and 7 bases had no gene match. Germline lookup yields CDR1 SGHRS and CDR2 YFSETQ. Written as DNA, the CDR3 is TGCGCCAGCAGCACTCAACTAGCGGGGGGACCCTACGAGCAGTACTTC. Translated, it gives CASSTQLAGGPYEQYF.

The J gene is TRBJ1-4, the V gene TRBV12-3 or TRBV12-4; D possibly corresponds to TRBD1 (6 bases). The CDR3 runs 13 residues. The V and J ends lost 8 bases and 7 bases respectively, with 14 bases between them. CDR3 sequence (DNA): TGTGCCAGCGGATTAACAGGGTTTGAAAAACTGTTTTTT. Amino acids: CASGLTGFEKLFF.

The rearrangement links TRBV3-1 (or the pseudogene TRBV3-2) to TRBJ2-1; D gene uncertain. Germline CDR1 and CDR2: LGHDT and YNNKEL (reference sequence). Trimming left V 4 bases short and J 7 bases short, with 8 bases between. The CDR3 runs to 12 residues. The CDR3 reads CASSPTRNEQFF. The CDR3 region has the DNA TGTGCCAGCAGCCCAACACGTAATGAGCAGTTCTTC.

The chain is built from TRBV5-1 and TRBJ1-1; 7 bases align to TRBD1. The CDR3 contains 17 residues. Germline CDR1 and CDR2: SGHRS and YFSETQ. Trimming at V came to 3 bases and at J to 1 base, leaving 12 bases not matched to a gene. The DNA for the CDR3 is TGCGCCAGCAGCTCGACCCCGAGGACAGGCCCGAACACTGAAGCTTTCTTT. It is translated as CASSSTPRTGPNTEAFF.

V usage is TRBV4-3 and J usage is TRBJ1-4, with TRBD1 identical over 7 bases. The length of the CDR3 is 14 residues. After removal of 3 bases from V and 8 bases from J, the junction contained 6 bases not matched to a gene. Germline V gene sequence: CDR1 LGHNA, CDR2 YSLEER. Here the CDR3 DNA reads TGCGCCAGCAGCCAGACGGACAGGCCGGAAAAACTGTTTTTT. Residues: CASSQTDRPEKLFF.

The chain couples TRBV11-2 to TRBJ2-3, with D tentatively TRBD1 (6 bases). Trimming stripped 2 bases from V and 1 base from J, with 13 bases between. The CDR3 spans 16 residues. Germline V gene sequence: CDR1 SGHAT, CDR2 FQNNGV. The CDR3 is CASSLNLGAGTDTQYF. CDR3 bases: TGTGCCAGCAGCTTAAATTTGGGGGCCGGCACAGATACGCAGTATTTT.

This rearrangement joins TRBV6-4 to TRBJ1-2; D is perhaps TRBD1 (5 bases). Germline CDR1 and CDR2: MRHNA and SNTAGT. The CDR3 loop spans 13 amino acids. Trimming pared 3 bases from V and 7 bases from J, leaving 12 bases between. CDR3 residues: CASSEGGAGGYTF. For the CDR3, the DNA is TGTGCCAGCAGTGAAGGAGGGGCCGGTGGCTACACCTTC.

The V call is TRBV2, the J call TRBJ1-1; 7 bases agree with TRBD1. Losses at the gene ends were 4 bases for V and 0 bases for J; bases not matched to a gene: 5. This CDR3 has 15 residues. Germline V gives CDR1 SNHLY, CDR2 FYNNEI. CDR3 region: CASSVTGDMNTEAFF. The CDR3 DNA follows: TGTGCCAGCAGTGTCACAGGGGACATGAACACTGAAGCTTTCTTT. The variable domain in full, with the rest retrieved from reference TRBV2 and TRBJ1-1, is EPEVTQTPSHQVTQMGQEVILRCVPISNHLYFYWYRQILGQKVEFLVSFYNNEISEKSEIFDDQFSVERPDGSNFTLKIRSTKLEDSAMYFCASSVTGDMNTEAFFGQGTRLTVV.

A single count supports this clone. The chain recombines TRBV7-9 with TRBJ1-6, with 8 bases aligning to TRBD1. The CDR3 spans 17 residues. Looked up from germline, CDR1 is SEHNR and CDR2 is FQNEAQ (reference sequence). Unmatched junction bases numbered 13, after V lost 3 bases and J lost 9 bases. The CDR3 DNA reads TGTGCCAGCAGCTTTTCAGAGGTGAGGACAGGGACTTCACCCCTCCACTTT. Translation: CASSFSEVRTGTSPLHF.

This CDR3 reads CASSPRGQSSGNTIYF. The DNA for the CDR3 is TGTGCCAGCTCACCACGAGGGCAAAGCTCTGGAAACACCATATATTTT. The chain carries TRBV18 and TRBJ1-3, with D unclear. This CDR3 has 16 amino acids. Germline assignment: CDR1 KGHSH and CDR2 LQKENI. The V gene lost 1 base and the J gene lost 0 bases, with 10 bases spanning the gap. The variable domain in full, completed from reference TRBV18 and TRBJ1-3, reads NAGVMQNPRHLVRRRGQEARLRCSPMKGHSHVYWYRQLPEEGLKFMVYLQKENIIDESGMPKERFSAEFPKEGPSILRIQQVVRGDSAAYFCASSPRGQSSGNTIYFGEGSWLTVV.

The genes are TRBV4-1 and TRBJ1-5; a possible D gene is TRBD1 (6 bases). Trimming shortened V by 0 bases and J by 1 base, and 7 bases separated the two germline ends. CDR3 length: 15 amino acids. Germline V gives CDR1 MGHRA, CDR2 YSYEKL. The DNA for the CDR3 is TGCGCCAGCAGCCAAGATGGACAGAGCAATCAGCCCCAGCATTTT. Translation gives CASSQDGQSNQPQHF.

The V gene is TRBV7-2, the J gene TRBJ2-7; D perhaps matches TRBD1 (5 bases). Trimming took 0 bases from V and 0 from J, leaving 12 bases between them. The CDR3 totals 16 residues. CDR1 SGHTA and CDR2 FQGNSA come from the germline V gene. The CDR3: CASSLAPDRSSYEQYF. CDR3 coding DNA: TGTGCCAGCAGCTTAGCCCCCGACAGAAGCTCCTACGAGCAGTACTTC.

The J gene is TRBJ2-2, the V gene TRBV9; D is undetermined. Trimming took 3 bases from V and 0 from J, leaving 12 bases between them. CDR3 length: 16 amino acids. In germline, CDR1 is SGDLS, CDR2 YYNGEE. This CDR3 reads CASSAHHDANTGELFF. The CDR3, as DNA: TGTGCCAGCAGCGCACATCACGATGCGAACACCGGGGAGCTGTTTTTT. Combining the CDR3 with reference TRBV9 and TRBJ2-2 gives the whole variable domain DSGVTQTPKHLITATGQRVTLRCSPRSGDLSVYWYQQSLDQGLQFLIQYYNGEERAKGNILERFSAQQFPDLHSELNLSSLELGDSALYFCASSAHHDANTGELFFGEGSRLTVL.

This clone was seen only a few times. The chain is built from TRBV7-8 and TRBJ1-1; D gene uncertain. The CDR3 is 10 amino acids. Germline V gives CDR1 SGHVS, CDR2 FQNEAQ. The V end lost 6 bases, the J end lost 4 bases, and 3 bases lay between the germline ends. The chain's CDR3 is CASSLTEAFF. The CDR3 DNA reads TGTGCCAGCAGTCTCACTGAAGCTTTCTTT.

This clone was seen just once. The CDR3 region is CASSQSRQGNYGYTF. CDR3 DNA sequence: TGCGCCAGCAGCCAAAGTAGGCAGGGGAACTATGGCTACACCTTC. The chain uses TRBV4-3 and TRBJ1-2; TRBD1 might be the D (6 bases). V gave up 2 bases and J gave up 2 bases, with 12 bases separating them. Germline CDR1 and CDR2: LGHNA and YSLEER. This CDR3 comprises 15 residues.

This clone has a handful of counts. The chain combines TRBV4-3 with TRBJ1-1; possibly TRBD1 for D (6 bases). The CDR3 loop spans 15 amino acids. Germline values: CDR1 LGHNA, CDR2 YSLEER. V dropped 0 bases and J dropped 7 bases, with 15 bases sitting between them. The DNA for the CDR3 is TGCGCCAGCAGCCAAGATCGAGGGGGTAGTCTTGAAGCTTTCTTT. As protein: CASSQDRGGSLEAFF.

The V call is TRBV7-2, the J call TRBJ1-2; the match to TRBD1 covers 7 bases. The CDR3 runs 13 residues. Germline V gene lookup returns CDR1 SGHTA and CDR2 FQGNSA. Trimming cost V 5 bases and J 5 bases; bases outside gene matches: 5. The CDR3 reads CASSAQGGYGYTF. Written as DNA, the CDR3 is TGTGCCAGCAGCGCTCAGGGGGGATATGGCTACACCTTC.

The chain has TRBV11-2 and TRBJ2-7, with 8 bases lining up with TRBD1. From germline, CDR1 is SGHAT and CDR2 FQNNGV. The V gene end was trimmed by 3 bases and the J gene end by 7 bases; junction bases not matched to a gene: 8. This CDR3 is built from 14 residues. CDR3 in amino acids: CASSFGTGASEQYF. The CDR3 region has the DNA TGTGCCAGCAGCTTCGGGACAGGTGCGAGTGAGCAGTACTTC.

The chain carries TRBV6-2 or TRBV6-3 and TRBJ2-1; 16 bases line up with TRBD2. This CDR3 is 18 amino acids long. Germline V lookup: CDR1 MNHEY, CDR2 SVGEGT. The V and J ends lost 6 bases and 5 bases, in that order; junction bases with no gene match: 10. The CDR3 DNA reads TGTGCCAGCAGCCCGGGACTAGCGGGGGGGCTCTTAGACAATGAGCAGTTCTTC. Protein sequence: CASSPGLAGGLLDNEQFF.

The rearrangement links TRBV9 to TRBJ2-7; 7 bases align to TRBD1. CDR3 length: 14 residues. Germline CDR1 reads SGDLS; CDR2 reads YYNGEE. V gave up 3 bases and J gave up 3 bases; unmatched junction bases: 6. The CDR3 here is CASSGPGQHYEQYF. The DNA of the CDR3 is TGTGCCAGCAGCGGACCGGGACAGCACTACGAGCAGTACTTC.

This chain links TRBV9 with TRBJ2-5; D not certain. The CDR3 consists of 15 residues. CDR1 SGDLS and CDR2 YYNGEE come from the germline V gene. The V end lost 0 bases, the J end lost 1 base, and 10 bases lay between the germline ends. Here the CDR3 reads CASSVASFGQETQYF. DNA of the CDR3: TGTGCCAGCAGCGTAGCAAGTTTCGGCCAAGAGACCCAGTACTTC.

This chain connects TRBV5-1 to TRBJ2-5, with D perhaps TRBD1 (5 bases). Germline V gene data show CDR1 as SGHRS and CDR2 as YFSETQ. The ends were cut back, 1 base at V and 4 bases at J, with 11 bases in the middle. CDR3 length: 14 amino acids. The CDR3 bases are TGCGCCAGCAGCTTGTTGACAGAGACAGAGACCCAGTACTTC. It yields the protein CASSLLTETETQYF.

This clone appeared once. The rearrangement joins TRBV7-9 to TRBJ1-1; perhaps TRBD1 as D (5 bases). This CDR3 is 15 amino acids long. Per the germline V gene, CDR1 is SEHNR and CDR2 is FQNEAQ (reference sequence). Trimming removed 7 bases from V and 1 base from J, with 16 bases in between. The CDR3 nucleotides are TGTGCCAGCACCCGACCGGGAGGGGCGAACACTGAAGCTTTCTTT. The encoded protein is CASTRPGGANTEAFF.

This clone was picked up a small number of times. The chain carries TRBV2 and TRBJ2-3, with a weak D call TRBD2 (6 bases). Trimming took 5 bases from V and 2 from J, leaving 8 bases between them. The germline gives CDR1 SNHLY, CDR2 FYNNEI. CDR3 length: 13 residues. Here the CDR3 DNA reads TGTGCCAGCAGTCGGGACTTCACAGATACGCAGTATTTT. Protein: CASSRDFTDTQYF.

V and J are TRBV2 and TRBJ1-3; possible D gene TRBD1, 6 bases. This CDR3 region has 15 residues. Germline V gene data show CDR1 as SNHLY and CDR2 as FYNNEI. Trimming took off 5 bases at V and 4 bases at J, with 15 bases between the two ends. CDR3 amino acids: CASSPDRIVGNTIYF. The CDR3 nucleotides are TGTGCCAGCAGTCCCGACAGGATAGTCGGAAACACCATATATTTT.

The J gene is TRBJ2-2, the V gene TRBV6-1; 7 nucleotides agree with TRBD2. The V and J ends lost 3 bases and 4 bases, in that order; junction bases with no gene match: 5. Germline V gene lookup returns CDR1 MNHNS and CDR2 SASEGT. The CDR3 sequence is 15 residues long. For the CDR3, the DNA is TGTGCCAGCAGTGAGAGGGAGGGCAGCACCGGGGAGCTGTTTTTT. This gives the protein CASSEREGSTGELFF.

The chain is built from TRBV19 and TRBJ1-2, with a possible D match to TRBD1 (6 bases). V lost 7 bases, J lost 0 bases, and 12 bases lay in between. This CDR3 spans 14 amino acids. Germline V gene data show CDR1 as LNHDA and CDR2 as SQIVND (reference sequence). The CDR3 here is CASTRQASNYGYTF. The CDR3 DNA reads TGTGCCAGTACCCGACAGGCTTCTAACTATGGCTACACCTTC.

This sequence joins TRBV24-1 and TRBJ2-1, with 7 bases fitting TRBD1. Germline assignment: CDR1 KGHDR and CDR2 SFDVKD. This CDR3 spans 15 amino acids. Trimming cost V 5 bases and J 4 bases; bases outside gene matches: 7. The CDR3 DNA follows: TGTGCCACCAGTGCCGCCGGACAGGAGTACAATGAGCAGTTCTTC. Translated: CATSAAGQEYNEQFF.